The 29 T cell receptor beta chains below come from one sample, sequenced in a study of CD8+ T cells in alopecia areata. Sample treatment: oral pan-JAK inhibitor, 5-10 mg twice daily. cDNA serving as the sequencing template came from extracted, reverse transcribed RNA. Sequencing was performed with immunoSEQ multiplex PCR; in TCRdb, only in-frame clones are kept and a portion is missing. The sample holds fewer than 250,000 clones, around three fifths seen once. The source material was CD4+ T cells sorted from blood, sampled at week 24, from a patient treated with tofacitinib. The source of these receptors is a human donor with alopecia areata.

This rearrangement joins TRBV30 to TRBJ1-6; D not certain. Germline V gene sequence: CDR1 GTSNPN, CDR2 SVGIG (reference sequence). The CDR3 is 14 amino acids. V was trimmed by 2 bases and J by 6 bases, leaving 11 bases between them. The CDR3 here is CAWSSGVGNSPLHF. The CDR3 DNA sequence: TGTGCCTGGAGTAGCGGGGTTGGTAATTCACCCCTCCACTTT.

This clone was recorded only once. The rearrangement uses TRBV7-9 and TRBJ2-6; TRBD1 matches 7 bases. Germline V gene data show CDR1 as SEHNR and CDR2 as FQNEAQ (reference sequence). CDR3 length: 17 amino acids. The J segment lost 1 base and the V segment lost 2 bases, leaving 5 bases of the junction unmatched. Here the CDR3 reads CASSLIGGASGANVLTF. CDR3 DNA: TGTGCCAGCAGCTTAATAGGGGGCGCTTCTGGGGCCAACGTCCTGACTTTC.

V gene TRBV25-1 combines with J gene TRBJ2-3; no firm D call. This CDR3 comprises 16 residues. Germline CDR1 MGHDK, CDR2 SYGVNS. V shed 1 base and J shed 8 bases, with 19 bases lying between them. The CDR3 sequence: CASSELNTAAALTQYF. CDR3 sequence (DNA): TGTGCCAGCAGTGAATTAAACACCGCTGCGGCCCTTACGCAGTATTTT.

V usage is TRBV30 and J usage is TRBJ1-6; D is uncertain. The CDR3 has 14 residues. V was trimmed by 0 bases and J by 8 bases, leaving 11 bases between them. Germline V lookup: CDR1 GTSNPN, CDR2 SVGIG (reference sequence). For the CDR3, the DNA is TGTGCCTGGAGTGTACGTAGGGATGATTCACCCCTCCACTTT. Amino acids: CAWSVRRDDSPLHF. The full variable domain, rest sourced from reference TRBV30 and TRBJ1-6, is SQTIHQWPATLVQPVGSPLSLECTVEGTSNPNLYWYRQAAGRGLQLLFYSVGIGQISSEVPQNLSASRPQDRQFILSSKKLLLSDSGFYLCAWSVRRDDSPLHFGNGTRLTVT.

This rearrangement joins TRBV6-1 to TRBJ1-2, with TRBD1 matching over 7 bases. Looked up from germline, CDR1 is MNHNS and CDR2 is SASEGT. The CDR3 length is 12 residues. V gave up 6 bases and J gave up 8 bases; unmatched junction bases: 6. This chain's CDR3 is CASRTNRGGYTF. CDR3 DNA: TGTGCCAGCAGGACAAACAGGGGAGGCTACACCTTC.

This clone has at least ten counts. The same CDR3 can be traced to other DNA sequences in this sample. Written as DNA, the CDR3 is TGCAGCGTCGAAAAGGGTAGGGGGACAGATACGCAGTATTTT. Protein product: CSVEKGRGTDTQYF. The chain employs TRBV29-1 and TRBJ2-3, with D possibly matching TRBD1 (6 bases). CDR3 size: 14 residues. V was trimmed by 6 bases and J by 3 bases, leaving 16 bases between them. Germline-derived CDR1 and CDR2 are SQVTM and ANQGSEA.

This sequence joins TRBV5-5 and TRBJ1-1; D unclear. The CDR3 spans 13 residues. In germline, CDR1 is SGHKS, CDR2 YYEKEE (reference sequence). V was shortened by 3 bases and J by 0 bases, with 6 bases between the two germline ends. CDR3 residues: CASSWAMNTEAFF. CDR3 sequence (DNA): TGTGCCAGCAGCTGGGCCATGAACACTGAAGCTTTCTTT.

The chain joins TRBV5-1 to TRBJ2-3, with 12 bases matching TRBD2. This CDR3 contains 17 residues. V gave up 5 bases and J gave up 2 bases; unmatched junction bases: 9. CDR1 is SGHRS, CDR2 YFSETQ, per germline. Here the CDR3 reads CASRTSGSTKLTDTQYF. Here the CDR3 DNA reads TGCGCCAGCAGGACTAGCGGGAGTACAAAACTCACAGATACGCAGTATTTT. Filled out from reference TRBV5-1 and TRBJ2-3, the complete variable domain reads KAGVTQTPRYLIKTRGQQVTLSCSPISGHRSVSWYQQTPGQGLQFLFEYFSETQRNKGNFPGRFSGRQFSNSRSEMNVSTLELGDSALYLCASRTSGSTKLTDTQYFGPGTRLTVL.

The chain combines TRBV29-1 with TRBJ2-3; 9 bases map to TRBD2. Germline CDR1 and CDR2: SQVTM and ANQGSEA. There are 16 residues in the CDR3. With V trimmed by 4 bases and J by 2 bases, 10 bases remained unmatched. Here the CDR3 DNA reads TGCAGCGTTGTTCCGTTGGCGGGGGGGCACACAGATACGCAGTATTTT. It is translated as CSVVPLAGGHTDTQYF.

CDR3 region: CAWSRGQGNTEAFF. CDR3 sequence (DNA): TGTGCCTGGAGTAGGGGACAGGGGAACACTGAAGCTTTCTTT. V gene TRBV30 combines with J gene TRBJ1-1, with 9 bases lining up with TRBD1. V shed 2 bases, J shed 1 base, and the junction held 2 bases outside the gene matches. This CDR3 is built from 14 residues. Germline loops: CDR1 GTSNPN, CDR2 SVGIG (reference sequence).

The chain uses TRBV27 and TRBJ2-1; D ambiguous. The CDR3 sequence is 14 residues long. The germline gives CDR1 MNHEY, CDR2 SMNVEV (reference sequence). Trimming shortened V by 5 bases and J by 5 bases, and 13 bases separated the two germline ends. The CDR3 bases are TGTGCCAGCAGTGGCGATAGCAGGAACAATGAGCAGTTCTTC. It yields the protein CASSGDSRNNEQFF.

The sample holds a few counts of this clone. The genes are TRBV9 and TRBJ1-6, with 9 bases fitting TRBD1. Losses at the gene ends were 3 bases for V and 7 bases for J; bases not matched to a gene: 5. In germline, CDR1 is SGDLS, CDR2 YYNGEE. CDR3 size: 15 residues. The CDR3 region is CASSGGQGTNSPLHF. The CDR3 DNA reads TGTGCCAGCAGCGGCGGACAGGGGACCAATTCACCCCTCCACTTT.

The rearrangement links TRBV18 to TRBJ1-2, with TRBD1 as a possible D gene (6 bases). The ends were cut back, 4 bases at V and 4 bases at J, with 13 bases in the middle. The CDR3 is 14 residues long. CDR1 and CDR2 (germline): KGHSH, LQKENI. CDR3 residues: CASSREGGAYGYTF. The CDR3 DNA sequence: TGTGCCAGCTCACGCGAAGGGGGAGCCTATGGCTACACCTTC.

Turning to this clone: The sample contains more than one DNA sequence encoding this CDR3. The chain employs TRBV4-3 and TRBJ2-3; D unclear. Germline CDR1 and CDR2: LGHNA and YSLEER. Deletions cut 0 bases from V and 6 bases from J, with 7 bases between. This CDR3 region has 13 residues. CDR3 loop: CASSQDTWDTQYF. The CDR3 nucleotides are TGCGCCAGCAGCCAAGATACCTGGGATACGCAGTATTTT.

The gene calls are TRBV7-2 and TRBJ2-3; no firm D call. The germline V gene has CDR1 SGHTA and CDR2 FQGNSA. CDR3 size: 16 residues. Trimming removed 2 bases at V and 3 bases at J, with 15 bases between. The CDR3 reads CASSLRLNPGTDTQYF. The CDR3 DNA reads TGTGCCAGCAGCTTACGACTCAACCCGGGTACAGATACGCAGTATTTT.

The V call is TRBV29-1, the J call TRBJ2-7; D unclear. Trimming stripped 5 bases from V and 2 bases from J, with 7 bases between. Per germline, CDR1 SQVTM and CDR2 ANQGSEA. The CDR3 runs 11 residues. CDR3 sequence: CSVKATYEQYF. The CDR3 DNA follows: TGCAGCGTTAAGGCCACCTACGAGCAGTACTTC.

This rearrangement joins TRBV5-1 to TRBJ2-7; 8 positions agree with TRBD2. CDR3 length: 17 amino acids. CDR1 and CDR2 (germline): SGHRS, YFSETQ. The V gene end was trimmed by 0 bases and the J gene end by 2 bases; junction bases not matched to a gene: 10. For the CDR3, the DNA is TGCGCCAGCAGCTTGGCTTCGCTAGCGGGTAGTCCCTACGAGCAGTACTTC. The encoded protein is CASSLASLAGSPYEQYF.

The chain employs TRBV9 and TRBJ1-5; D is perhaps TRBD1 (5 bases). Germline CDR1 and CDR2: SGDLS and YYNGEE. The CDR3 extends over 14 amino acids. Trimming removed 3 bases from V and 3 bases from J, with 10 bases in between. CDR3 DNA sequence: TGTGCCAGCAGCGCCGGGACCCACAATCAGCCCCAGCATTTT. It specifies CASSAGTHNQPQHF.

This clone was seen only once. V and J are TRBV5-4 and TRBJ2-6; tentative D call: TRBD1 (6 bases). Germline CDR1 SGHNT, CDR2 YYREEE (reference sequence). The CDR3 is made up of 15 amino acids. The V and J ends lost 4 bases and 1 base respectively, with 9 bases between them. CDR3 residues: CASSATGSGANVLTF. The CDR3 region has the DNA TGTGCCAGCAGCGCTACAGGGTCTGGGGCCAACGTCCTGACTTTC.

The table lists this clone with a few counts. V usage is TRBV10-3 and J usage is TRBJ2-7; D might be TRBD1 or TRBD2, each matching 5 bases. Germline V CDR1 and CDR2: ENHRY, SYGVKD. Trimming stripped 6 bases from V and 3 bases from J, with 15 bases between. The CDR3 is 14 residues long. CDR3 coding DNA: TGTGCCATCAGCCCAGGGAGCAATAACTACGAGCAGTACTTC. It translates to CAISPGSNNYEQYF.

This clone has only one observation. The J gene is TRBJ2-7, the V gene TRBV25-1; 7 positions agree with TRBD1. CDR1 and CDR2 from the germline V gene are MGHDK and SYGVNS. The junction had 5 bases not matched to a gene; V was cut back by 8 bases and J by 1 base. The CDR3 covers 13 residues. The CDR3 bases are TGTGCCAGCTCCGGGACAGCTTCCTACGAGCAGTACTTC. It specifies CASSGTASYEQYF.

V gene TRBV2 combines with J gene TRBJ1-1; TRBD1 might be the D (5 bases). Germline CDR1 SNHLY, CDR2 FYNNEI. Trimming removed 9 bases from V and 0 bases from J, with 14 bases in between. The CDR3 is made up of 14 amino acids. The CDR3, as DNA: TGTGCCAGTGGATACAGGACCATGAACACTGAAGCTTTCTTT. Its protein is CASGYRTMNTEAFF.

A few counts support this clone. The CDR3 bases are TGTGCCAGCAGCGTCCGGGAGACCCAGTACTTC. This codes for CASSVRETQYF. J is TRBJ2-5 and V is TRBV13; D call uncertain. Trimming left V 5 bases short and J 5 bases short, with 6 bases between. This CDR3 spans 11 amino acids. Germline V gene data show CDR1 as PRHDT and CDR2 as FYEKMQ (reference sequence).

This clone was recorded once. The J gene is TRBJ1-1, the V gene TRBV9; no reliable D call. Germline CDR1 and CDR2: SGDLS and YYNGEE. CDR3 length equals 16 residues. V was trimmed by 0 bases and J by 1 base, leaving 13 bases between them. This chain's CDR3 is CASSVGSRVPNTEAFF. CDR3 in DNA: TGTGCCAGCAGCGTAGGCTCCCGGGTACCGAACACTGAAGCTTTCTTT.

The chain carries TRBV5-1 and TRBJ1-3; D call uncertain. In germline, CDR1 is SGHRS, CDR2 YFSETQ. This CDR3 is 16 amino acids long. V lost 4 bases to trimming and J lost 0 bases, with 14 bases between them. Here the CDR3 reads CASSPGGRNSGNTIYF. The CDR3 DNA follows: TGCGCCAGCAGCCCGGGCGGGCGGAACTCTGGAAACACCATATATTTT.

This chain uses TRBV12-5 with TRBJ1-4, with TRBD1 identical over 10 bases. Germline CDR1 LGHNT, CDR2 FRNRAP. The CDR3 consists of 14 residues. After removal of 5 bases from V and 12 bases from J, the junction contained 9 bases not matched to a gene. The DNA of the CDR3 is TGTGCTAGTGGTCCTTCGACAGGGGGCTATGAACTGTTTTTT. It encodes CASGPSTGGYELFF.

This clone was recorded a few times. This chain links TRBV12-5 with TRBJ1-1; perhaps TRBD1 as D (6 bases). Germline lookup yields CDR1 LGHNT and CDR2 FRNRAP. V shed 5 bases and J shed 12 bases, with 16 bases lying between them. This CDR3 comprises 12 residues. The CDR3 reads CASGGGTPSTFF. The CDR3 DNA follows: TGTGCTAGTGGTGGAGGGACACCCTCAACTTTCTTT. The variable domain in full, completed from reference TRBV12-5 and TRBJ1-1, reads DARVTQTPRHKVTEMGQEVTMRCQPILGHNTVFWYRQTMMQGLELLAYFRNRAPLDDSGMPKDRFSAEMPDATLATLKIQPSEPRDSAVYFCASGGGTPSTFFGQGTRLTVV.

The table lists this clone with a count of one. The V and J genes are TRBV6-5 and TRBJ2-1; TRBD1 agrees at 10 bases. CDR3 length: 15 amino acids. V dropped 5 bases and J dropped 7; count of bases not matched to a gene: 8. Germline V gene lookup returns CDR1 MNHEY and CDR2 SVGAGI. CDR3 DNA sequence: TGTGCCAGCAGTCCAGGACAGGGGGGATTTAATGAGCAGTTCTTC. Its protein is CASSPGQGGFNEQFF.

The DNA of the CDR3 is TGCGCCAGCAGCCAGTTAACAGGGCCCAATTCACCCCTCCACTTT. This encodes CASSQLTGPNSPLHF. The rearrangement links TRBV4-3 to TRBJ1-6; perhaps TRBD1 as D (6 bases). The CDR3 sequence is 15 residues long. Germline CDR1 is LGHNA and CDR2 is YSLEER. V was shortened by 3 bases and J by 7 bases, with 13 bases between the two germline ends.